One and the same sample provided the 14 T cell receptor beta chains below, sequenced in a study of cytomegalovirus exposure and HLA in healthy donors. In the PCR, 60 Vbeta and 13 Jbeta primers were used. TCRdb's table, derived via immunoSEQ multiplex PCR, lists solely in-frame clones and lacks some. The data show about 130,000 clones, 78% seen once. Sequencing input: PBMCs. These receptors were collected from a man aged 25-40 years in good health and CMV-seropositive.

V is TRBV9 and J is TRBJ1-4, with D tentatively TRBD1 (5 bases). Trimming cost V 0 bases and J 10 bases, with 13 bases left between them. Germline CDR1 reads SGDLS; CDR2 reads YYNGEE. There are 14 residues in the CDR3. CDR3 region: CASSVAPGIRKLFF. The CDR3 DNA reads TGTGCCAGCAGCGTAGCTCCAGGGATCCGAAAACTGTTTTTT.

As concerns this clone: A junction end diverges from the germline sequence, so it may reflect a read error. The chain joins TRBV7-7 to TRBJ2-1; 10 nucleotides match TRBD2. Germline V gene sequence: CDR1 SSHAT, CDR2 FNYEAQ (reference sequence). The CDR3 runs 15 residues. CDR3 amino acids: CASSLAGASYNEQFF. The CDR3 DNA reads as TGTGCCAGCAGCCTAGCGGGAGCTTCCTACAATGAGCAGTTCTTC. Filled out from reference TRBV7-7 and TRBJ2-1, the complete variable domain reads GAGVSQSPRYKVTKRGQDVTLRCDPISSHATLYWYQQALGQGPEFLTYFNYEAQPDKSGLPSDRFSAERPEGSISTLTIQRTEQRDSAMYRCASSLAGASYNEQFFGPGTRLTVL.

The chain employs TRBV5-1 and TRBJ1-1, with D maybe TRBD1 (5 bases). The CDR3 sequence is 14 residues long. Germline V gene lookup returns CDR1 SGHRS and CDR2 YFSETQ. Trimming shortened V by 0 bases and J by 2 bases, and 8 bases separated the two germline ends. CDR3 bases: TGCGCCAGCAGCTTGGGCGGGGCCAACACTGAAGCTTTCTTT. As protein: CASSLGGANTEAFF.

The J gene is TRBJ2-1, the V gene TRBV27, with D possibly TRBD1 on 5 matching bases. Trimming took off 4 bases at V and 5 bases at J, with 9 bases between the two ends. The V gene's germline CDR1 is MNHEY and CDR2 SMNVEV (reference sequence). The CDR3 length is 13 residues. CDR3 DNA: TGTGCCAGCAGTTCCCGGACACACAATGAGCAGTTCTTC. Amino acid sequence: CASSSRTHNEQFF.

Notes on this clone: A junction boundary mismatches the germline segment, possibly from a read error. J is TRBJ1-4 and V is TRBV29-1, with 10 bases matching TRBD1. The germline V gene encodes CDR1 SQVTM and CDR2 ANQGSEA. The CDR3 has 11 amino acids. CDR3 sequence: CSVEEGGTGVF. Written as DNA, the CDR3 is TGCAGCGTTGAAGAGGGTGGGACAGGGGTTTTT.

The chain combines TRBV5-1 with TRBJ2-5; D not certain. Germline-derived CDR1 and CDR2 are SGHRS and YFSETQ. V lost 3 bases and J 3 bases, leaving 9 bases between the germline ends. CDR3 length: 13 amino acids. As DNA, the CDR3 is TGCGCCAGCAGCTCCAGGAATGAAGAGACCCAGTACTTC. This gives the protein CASSSRNEETQYF.

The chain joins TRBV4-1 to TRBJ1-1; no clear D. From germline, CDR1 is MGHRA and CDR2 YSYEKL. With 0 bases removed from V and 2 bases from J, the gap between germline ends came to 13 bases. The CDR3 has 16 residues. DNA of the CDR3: TGCGCCAGCAGCCAAGAGGAGGCAGACGGTAACACTGAAGCTTTCTTT. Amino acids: CASSQEEADGNTEAFF.

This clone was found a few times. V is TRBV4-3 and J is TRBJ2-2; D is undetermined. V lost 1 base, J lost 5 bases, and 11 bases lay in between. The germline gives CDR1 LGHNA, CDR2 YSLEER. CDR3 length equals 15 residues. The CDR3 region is CASSQASLRTGELFF. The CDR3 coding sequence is TGCGCCAGCAGCCAAGCCTCCCTAAGAACCGGGGAGCTGTTTTTT.

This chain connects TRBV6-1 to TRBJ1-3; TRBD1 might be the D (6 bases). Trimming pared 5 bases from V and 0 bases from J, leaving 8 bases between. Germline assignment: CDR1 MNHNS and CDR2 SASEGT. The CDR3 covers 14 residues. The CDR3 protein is CASSSGASGNTIYF. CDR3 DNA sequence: TGTGCCAGCAGTTCAGGGGCCTCTGGAAACACCATATATTTT.

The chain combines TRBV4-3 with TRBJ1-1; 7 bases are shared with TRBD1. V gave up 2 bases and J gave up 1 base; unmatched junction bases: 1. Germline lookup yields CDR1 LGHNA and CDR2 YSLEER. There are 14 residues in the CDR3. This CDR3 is CASSQWDRNTEAFF. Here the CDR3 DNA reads TGCGCCAGCAGCCAATGGGACAGGAACACTGAAGCTTTCTTT.

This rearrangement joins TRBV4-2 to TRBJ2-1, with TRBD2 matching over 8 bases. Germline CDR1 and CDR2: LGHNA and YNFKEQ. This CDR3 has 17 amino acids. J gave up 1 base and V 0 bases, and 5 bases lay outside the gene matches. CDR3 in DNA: TGTGCCAGCAGCCAAGATGTGGCGGGAGGATCCTACAATGAGCAGTTCTTC. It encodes CASSQDVAGGSYNEQFF.

The CDR3 nucleotides read TGCGCCAGCAGCTTTAGCGGGAGGGCAGATACGCAGTATTTT. It is translated as CASSFSGRADTQYF. This chain uses TRBV5-1 with TRBJ2-3, with TRBD2 matching over 11 bases. Germline V gene sequence: CDR1 SGHRS, CDR2 YFSETQ. There are 14 residues in the CDR3. Germline trimming cut 2 bases from V and 4 bases from J; bases unmatched to any gene: 0. Complete variable domain (other parts from reference TRBV5-1 and TRBJ2-3): KAGVTQTPRYLIKTRGQQVTLSCSPISGHRSVSWYQQTPGQGLQFLFEYFSETQRNKGNFPGRFSGRQFSNSRSEMNVSTLELGDSALYLCASSFSGRADTQYFGPGTRLTVL.

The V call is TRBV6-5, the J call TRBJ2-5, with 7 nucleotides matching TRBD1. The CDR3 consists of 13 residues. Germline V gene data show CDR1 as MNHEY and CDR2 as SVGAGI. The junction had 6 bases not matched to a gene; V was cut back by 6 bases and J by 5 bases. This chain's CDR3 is CASSLQGWETQYF. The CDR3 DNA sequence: TGTGCCAGCAGCTTACAGGGGTGGGAGACCCAGTACTTC.

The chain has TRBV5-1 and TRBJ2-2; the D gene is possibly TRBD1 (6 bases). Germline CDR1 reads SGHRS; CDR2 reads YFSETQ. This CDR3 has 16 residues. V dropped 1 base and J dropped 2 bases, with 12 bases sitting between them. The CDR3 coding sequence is TGCGCCAGCAGCTTGTATTGGACAGACAACACCGGGGAGCTGTTTTTT. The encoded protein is CASSLYWTDNTGELFF.